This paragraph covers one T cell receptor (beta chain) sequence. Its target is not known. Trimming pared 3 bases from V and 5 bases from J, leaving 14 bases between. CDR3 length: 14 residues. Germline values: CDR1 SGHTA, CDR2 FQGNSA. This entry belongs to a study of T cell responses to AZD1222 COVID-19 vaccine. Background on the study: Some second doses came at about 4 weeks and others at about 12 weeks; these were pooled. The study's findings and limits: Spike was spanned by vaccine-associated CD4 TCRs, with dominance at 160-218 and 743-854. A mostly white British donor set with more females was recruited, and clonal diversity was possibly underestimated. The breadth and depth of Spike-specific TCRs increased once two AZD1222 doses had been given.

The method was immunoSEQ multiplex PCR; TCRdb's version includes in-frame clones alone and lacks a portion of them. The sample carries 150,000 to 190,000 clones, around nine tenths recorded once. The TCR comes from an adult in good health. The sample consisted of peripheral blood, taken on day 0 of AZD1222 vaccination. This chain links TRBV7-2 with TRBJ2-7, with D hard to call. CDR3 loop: CASSLFLGSNEQYF. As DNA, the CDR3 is TGTGCCAGCAGCTTGTTTTTAGGATCTAACGAGCAGTACTTC.